The T cell receptor (beta chain) under discussion was sequenced for a study of Graves' ophthalmopathy and Graves' hyperthyroidism. Study-wide findings and caveats: Ophthalmopathy progression predictions by the model showed nearly 75% specificity and about 71% sensitivity.

The sample holds many counts of this clonotype. What it binds is unknown. The CDR3 contains 22 residues. V lost 0 bases and J lost 11; bases outside the gene matches: 29. The germline gives CDR1 SNHLY, CDR2 FYNNEI. RNA transcripts were the source from which TCR beta CDR3 regions were amplified. Amplification began with first-round RT-PCR using HTBI primers, then second-round multiplex PCR was performed. One entry per CDR3 protein results from TCRdb running MiXCR on the multiplex PCR reads. The table records 300,000 or so distinct CDR3 sequences, under 20% of them present only once. The rearrangement joins TRBV2 to TRBJ2-4; 9 nucleotides match TRBD1. This clonotype was obtained from an adult man with Graves' ophthalmopathy. The sequencing sample was made of peripheral blood. The CDR3 region has the DNA TGTGCCAGCAGTGAAGCGCTGGCCCTAGAAACCATGGACAGGGGTCCTTTAATGGTTCAGTACTTC. It is translated as CASSEALALETMDRGPLMVQYF.